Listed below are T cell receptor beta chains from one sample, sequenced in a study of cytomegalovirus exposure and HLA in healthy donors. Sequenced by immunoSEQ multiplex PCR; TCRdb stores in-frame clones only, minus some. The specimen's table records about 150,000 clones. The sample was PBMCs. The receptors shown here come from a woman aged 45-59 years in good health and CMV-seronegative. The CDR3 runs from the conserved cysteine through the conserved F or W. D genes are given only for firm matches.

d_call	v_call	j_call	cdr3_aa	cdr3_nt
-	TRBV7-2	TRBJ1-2	CASSLVGGPNYGYTF	TGTGCCAGCAGCTTAGTGGGGGGGCCTAACTATGGCTACACCTTC
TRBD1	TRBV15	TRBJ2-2	CATSFGQGETGELFF	TGTGCCACCAGTTTCGGACAGGGGGAGACCGGGGAGCTGTTTTTT
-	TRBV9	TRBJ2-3	CASSVGATDTQYF	TGTGCCAGCAGCGTAGGCGCGACAGATACGCAGTATTTT
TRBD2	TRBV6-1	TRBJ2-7	CASSEAGAGGHEQYF	TGTGCCAGCAGTGAAGCGGGGGCGGGGGGGCACGAGCAGTACTTC
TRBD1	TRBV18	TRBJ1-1	CASSSGTGDTEAFF	TGTGCCAGCTCAAGCGGGACAGGGGACACTGAAGCTTTCTTT
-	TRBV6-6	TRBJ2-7	CASTPAGGSYEQYF	TGTGCCAGCACTCCCGCGGGTGGCTCCTACGAGCAGTACTTC
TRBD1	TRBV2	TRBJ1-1	CASSRDAGGRTEAFF	TGTGCCAGCAGTCGCGACGCAGGGGGCCGAACTGAAGCTTTCTTT
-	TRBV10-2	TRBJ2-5	CASSDPRGMGETQYF	TGCGCCAGCAGTGACCCCAGAGGGATGGGAGAGACCCAGTACTTC
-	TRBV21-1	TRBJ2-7	CASSKCRDSYEQYF	TGTGCCAGCAGCAAATGTCGTGACAGCTACGAGCAGTACTTC
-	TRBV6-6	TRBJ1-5	CASSYTDTAGHQPQHF	TGTGCCAGCAGTTACACTGACACGGCGGGTCATCAGCCCCAGCATTTT
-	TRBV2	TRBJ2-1	CASSERRTASNEQFF	TGTGCCAGCAGTGAAAGAAGGACAGCTTCCAATGAGCAGTTCTTC
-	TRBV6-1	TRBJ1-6	CASSEVGRVGSPLHF	TGTGCCAGCAGTGAGGTGGGGAGAGTAGGATCACCCCTCCACTTT
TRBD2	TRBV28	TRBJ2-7	CASSLPSRGGPAYEQYF	TGTGCCAGCAGCCTTCCTTCGCGGGGAGGGCCAGCCTACGAGCAGTACTTC
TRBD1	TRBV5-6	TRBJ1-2	CASSRTGVHGYTF	TGTGCCAGCAGCCGGACAGGGGTTCATGGCTACACCTTC
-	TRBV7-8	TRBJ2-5	CASSLISSGGMETQYF	TGTGCCAGCAGCTTAATCTCTTCCGGCGGGATGGAGACCCAGTACTTC
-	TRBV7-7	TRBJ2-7	CASSPLGAGYAYEQYF	TGTGCTAGCAGCCCCCTCGGCGCAGGGTACGCCTACGAGCAGTACTTC
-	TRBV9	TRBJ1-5	CASSAQGSNQPQHF	TGTGCCAGCAGCGCCCAGGGTAGCAATCAGCCCCAGCATTTT
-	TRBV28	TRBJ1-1	CASSAEAIEEPEAFF	TGTGCCAGCAGCGCCGAGGCCATTGAAGAGCCGGAAGCTTTCTTT
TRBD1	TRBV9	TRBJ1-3	CASSSPQDRGSGNTIYF	TGTGCCAGCAGCTCACCCCAGGACAGGGGCTCCGGAAACACCATATATTTT
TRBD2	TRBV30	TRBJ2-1	CAWAVSGPRDEQFF	TGTGCCTGGGCAGTTAGCGGGCCACGCGATGAGCAGTTCTTC
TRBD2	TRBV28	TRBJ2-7	CASSFGGGPGEQYF	TGTGCCAGCAGTTTTGGGGGAGGGCCAGGGGAGCAGTACTTC
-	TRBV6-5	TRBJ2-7	CASSYSRAGGGYEQYF	TGTGCCAGCAGTTACTCGAGGGCAGGGGGAGGATACGAGCAGTACTTC
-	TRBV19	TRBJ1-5	CASSAGVGQPQHF	TGTGCCAGTAGTGCGGGGGTTGGACAGCCCCAGCATTTT
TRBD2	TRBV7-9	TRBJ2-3	CASTLAGGTDTQYF	TGTGCCAGCACCTTAGCGGGAGGTACAGATACGCAGTATTTT
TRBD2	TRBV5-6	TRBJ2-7	CASSSIAGRNYEQYF	TGTGCCAGCAGCTCAATAGCGGGAAGGAACTACGAGCAGTACTTC
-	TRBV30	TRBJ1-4	CACVRRPDNGKLFF	TGTGCCTGTGTTAGGAGGCCGGATAATGGAAAACTGTTTTTT
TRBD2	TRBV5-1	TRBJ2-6	CASSSGGNAGANVLTF	TGCGCCAGCAGCTCGGGAGGGAACGCTGGGGCCAACGTCCTGACTTTC
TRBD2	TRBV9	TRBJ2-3	CASSGRIGRTDTQYF	TGTGCCAGCAGCGGGAGGATCGGGAGGACAGATACGCAGTATTTT
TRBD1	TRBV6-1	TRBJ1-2	CASSEAPDRDQGGYTF	TGTGCCAGCAGTGAAGCGCCAGACAGGGACCAAGGTGGCTACACCTTC
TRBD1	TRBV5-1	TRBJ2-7	CASSLTGTATYEQYF	TGCGCCAGCAGCTTGACCGGGACAGCCACCTACGAGCAGTACTTC
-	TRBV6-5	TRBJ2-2	CASSRQAGELFF	TGTGCCAGCAGCAGACAGGCCGGGGAGCTGTTTTTT
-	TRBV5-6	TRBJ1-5	CASSLGGPLTGVQTQHF	TGTGCCAGCAGCTTGGGTGGTCCCCTGACGGGGGTTCAGACCCAGCATTTT
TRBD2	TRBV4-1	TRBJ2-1	CASSQVGRGGGRDNEQFF	TGCGCCAGCAGCCAAGTGGGAAGAGGCGGGGGGAGGGACAATGAGCAGTTCTTC
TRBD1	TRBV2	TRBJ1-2	CASSANRGPTNYGYTF	TGTGCCAGCAGTGCGAACAGGGGACCCACTAACTATGGCTACACCTTC
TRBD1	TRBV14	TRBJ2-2	CASSPRDSLTGELFF	TGTGCCAGCAGCCCACGGGACAGCTTGACCGGGGAGCTGTTTTTT
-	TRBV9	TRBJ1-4	CASSVDWTAKLFF	TGTGCCAGCAGCGTAGATTGGACAGCCAAACTGTTTTTT
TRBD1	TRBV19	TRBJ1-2	CASRLDREGYGYTF	TGTGCCAGTAGACTGGACAGGGAGGGCTATGGCTACACCTTC
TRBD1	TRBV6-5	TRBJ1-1	CASSWTGMMGTEAFF	TGTGCCAGCAGTTGGACAGGAATGATGGGCACTGAAGCTTTCTTT
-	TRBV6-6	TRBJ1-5	CASTLGGGFQPQHF	TGTGCCAGCACCCTGGGGGGAGGGTTCCAGCCCCAGCATTTT
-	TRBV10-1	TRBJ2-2	CASTPQGTAGELFF	TGCGCCAGCACCCCACAGGGAACTGCCGGGGAGCTGTTTTTT